The 6 T cell receptor beta chains given below trace back to one sample, sequenced in a study of CD8+ T cells in alopecia areata. Treatment given: oral pan-JAK inhibitor, 5-10 mg twice daily. After isolation, RNA underwent reverse transcription to generate cDNA as the sequencing template. This table comes from immunoSEQ multiplex PCR, and its TCRdb copy is limited to in-frame clones, with some not included. The sample lists roughly 210,000 clones; less than 45% were seen once. This material consisted of CD4+ T cells sorted from blood, taken around week 37, from a patient treated with tofacitinib. All receptors derive from a human donor with alopecia areata.

The chain links TRBV15 to TRBJ2-2, with 10 nucleotides matching TRBD1. Trimming cost V 2 bases and J 8 bases; bases outside gene matches: 5. CDR1 and CDR2 from the germline V gene are LNHNV and YYDKDF (reference sequence). The CDR3 is made up of 15 amino acids. CDR3 nucleotide sequence: TGTGCCACCAGCAGATCCGGGACAGGGGCTGGGGAGCTGTTTTTT. Its protein product is CATSRSGTGAGELFF.

The sample holds a few counts of this clone. The chain links TRBV5-6 to TRBJ2-7, with TRBD1 matching over 8 bases. The V gene end was trimmed by 3 bases and the J gene end by 3 bases; junction bases not matched to a gene: 14. Germline V gene sequence: CDR1 SGHDT, CDR2 YYEEEE. The CDR3 is 17 residues long. The DNA of the CDR3 is TGTGCCAGCAGCTCGAACCGACAGGGGTCCTGGCGCTACGAGCAGTACTTC. Residues: CASSSNRQGSWRYEQYF.

Concerning this clone: The junction and the germline gene differ at one end; a read error may be behind it. The V and J genes are TRBV29-1 and TRBJ2-5, with D tentatively TRBD1 or TRBD2 (5 bases each). From germline, CDR1 is SQVTM and CDR2 ANQGSEA. The CDR3 spans 14 residues. In DNA form, the CDR3 reads TGCAGCGTGGAAGGGACGAGGGAGCAAGAGACCCAGTACTTC. This codes for CSVEGTREQETQYF.

This clone was seen more than once but under ten times. This chain connects TRBV29-1 to TRBJ2-3, with 13 positions matching TRBD2. The CDR3 length is 15 residues. Looked up from germline, CDR1 is SQVTM and CDR2 is ANQGSEA. The junction had 3 bases not matched to a gene; V was cut back by 4 bases and J by 2 bases. The CDR3 DNA follows: TGCAGCGTTGCTGGACTAGCGGGGGCCACAGATACGCAGTATTTT. Translating gives CSVAGLAGATDTQYF.

The rearrangement links TRBV4-1 to TRBJ2-7, with a weak D call TRBD1 (5 bases). In germline, CDR1 is MGHRA, CDR2 YSYEKL. V was pared by 4 bases and J by 4 bases, with 17 bases between. The CDR3 runs to 15 residues. In nucleotides, the CDR3 is TGCGCCAGCAGCCCAGAGTCGGCAGGGCGGTACGAGCAGTACTTC. Amino acid sequence: CASSPESAGRYEQYF.

The J gene is TRBJ2-2, the V gene TRBV18; 7 bases match TRBD2. The CDR3 runs to 16 residues. The V segment lost 3 bases and the J segment 1 base; nucleotides outside the gene matches: 5. Germline V lookup: CDR1 KGHSH, CDR2 LQKENI. CDR3 sequence (DNA): TGTGCCAGCTCACCTAGGCTAGCGGTGAACACCGGGGAGCTGTTTTTT. Translated: CASSPRLAVNTGELFF.